The next 13 T cell receptor beta chains were all read from a single sample in a study of PD-L1 blockade in urothelial cancer. Method: immunoSEQ multiplex PCR; TCRdb's copy keeps in-frame clones and lacks some. Among approximately 110,000 clones, about 91% were seen once, and the ten largest hold 3.5% to 4.5%. Time point denoted: peripheral blood 6 weeks after treatment start. The source was PBMCs, collected around atezolizumab (anti-PD-L1) treatment. The receptors originated from a man between 60 and 75 years old with urothelial cancer.

The chain uses TRBV9 and TRBJ2-3; 10 bases fit TRBD2. Germline values: CDR1 SGDLS, CDR2 YYNGEE. V trimming: 4 bases; J trimming: 3 bases; junction bases outside the gene matches: 8. The length of the CDR3 is 16 residues. This chain's CDR3 is CASSIGPSGGTDTQYF. The CDR3 DNA sequence: TGTGCCAGCAGCATCGGGCCTAGCGGGGGAACAGATACGCAGTATTTT.

The chain is built from TRBV6-1 and TRBJ2-6; 8 bases are a match to TRBD1. J gave up 0 bases and V 3 bases, and 4 bases lay outside the gene matches. CDR1 and CDR2 (germline): MNHNS, SASEGT. The CDR3 has 17 residues. CDR3 amino acids: CASSETGASSGANVLTF. CDR3 bases: TGTGCCAGCAGTGAGACAGGGGCCAGCTCTGGGGCCAACGTCCTGACTTTC.

The gene calls are TRBV5-1 and TRBJ1-4, with 8 positions matching TRBD1. V was pared by 1 base and J by 4 bases, with 3 bases of the junction left unmatched. Germline-derived CDR1 and CDR2 are SGHRS and YFSETQ. CDR3 length: 15 residues. CDR3: CASSLQGAVNEKLFF. The CDR3, as DNA: TGCGCCAGCAGCTTGCAGGGGGCGGTTAATGAAAAACTGTTTTTT.

In DNA, the CDR3 is TGTGCCTGCGGTGATCCGCTGCATTATGGCTACACCTTC. Translated: CACGDPLHYGYTF. The rearrangement uses TRBV30 and TRBJ1-2; D unresolved. Germline CDR1 and CDR2: GTSNPN and SVGIG (reference sequence). This CDR3 has 13 amino acids. Trimming shortened V by 6 bases and J by 5 bases, and 16 bases separated the two germline ends.

The chain links TRBV2 to TRBJ2-7; TRBD2 matches 8 bases. Germline values: CDR1 SNHLY, CDR2 FYNNEI. The V gene end was trimmed by 4 bases and the J gene end by 2 bases; junction bases not matched to a gene: 1. CDR3 size: 13 residues. This CDR3 is CASSAGGAYEQYF. The CDR3 DNA sequence: TGTGCCAGCAGTGCGGGGGGGGCCTACGAGCAGTACTTC.

The V gene is TRBV9, the J gene TRBJ2-5, with 10 bases fitting TRBD2. V lost 0 bases, J lost 5 bases, and 7 bases stayed unmatched. The CDR3 covers 16 residues. CDR1 and CDR2 (germline): SGDLS, YYNGEE. CDR3 nucleotide sequence: TGTGCCAGCAGCGTAGGTCCTAGCGGGGGAGGGGAGACCCAGTACTTC. Amino acids: CASSVGPSGGGETQYF.

The chain combines TRBV7-9 with TRBJ1-4; TRBD1 is a possible D gene (5 bases). V was pared by 7 bases and J by 0 bases, with 12 bases between. The CDR3 length is 15 residues. Germline loops: CDR1 SEHNR, CDR2 FQNEAQ (reference sequence). CDR3 residues: CASIPTGATNEKLFF. The CDR3 nucleotides read TGTGCCAGCATTCCGACGGGGGCAACTAATGAAAAACTGTTTTTT.

The chain uses TRBV7-2 and TRBJ2-3; 9 bases match TRBD2. CDR1 and CDR2 (germline): SGHTA, FQGNSA. J gave up 6 bases and V 8 bases, and 9 bases lay outside the gene matches. The CDR3 runs 14 residues. The CDR3 region is CASASGGPEDTQYF. CDR3 nucleotide sequence: TGTGCCAGCGCGAGCGGGGGGCCAGAGGATACGCAGTATTTT.

The V and J genes are TRBV5-1 and TRBJ2-7, with 11 nucleotides matching TRBD1. CDR1 is SGHRS and CDR2 is YFSETQ in the germline V gene. This CDR3 is built from 16 residues. The J segment lost 2 bases and the V segment lost 4 bases, leaving 8 bases of the junction unmatched. The CDR3, as DNA: TGCGCCAGCAGCGACCCGCCGGGACAGGGGGCCTACGAGCAGTACTTC. Its translation is CASSDPPGQGAYEQYF.

A remark on this clone: One end of the junction varies from germline; a read error may be responsible. The CDR3 region is CAGSQAGGGYNEQFF. The CDR3 DNA reads TGTGCCGGCTCACAAGCGGGAGGCGGTTACAATGAGCAGTTCTTC. The J gene is TRBJ2-1, the V gene TRBV18, with 9 bases aligning to TRBD2. Germline loops: CDR1 KGHSH, CDR2 LQKENI. The CDR3 is 15 residues long.

The chain recombines TRBV5-5 with TRBJ2-7; 7 bases map to TRBD1. Germline CDR1 reads SGHKS; CDR2 reads YYEKEE (reference sequence). This CDR3 is built from 14 residues. The V and J ends lost 4 bases and 4 bases, in that order; junction bases with no gene match: 8. The CDR3 nucleotides read TGTGCCAGCAGCGCCAGACAGGGCTGGTACGAGCAGTACTTC. Amino acid sequence: CASSARQGWYEQYF. The full variable domain, rest sourced from reference TRBV5-5 and TRBJ2-7, is DAGVTQSPTHLIKTRGQQVTLRCSPISGHKSVSWYQQVLGQGPQFIFQYYEKEERGRGNFPDRFSARQFPNYSSELNVNALLLGDSALYLCASSARQGWYEQYFGPGTRLTVT.

The V call is TRBV10-3, the J call TRBJ2-7; no clear D gene. This CDR3 comprises 11 residues. The V gene lost 8 bases and the J gene lost 4 bases, with 9 bases spanning the gap. CDR1 and CDR2 from the germline V gene are ENHRY and SYGVKD. This chain's CDR3 is CAISREYEQYF. For the CDR3, the DNA is TGTGCCATCTCTAGAGAGTACGAGCAGTACTTC.

The chain couples TRBV10-2 to TRBJ1-1, with a weak D call TRBD1 (5 bases). V was trimmed by 0 bases and J by 2 bases, leaving 13 bases between them. Germline V CDR1 and CDR2: WSHSY, SAAADI. The length of the CDR3 is 16 residues. The CDR3 loop reads CASSESMWGTNTEAFF. In DNA form, the CDR3 reads TGCGCCAGCAGTGAGTCGATGTGGGGCACCAACACTGAAGCTTTCTTT.